Here is one T cell receptor (beta chain) with its context. The sample comes from a study of T cell responses to AZD1222 COVID-19 vaccine. Across the whole study: Pooling was applied to second doses at about 4 or about 12 weeks.

The protocol was immunoSEQ multiplex PCR, while the TCRdb copy is restricted to in-frame clones and leaves out a portion. The sample lists approximately 92,000 clones, about nine tenths seen once, with about 7.5% in the top ten. From germline, CDR1 is SGHTA and CDR2 FQGTGA. The CDR3 has 16 amino acids. Losses at the gene ends were 3 bases for V and 3 bases for J; bases not matched to a gene: 4. The origin of this receptor is an adult in good health. This chain joins TRBV7-3 and TRBJ2-1; 11 bases are shared with TRBD2. The material sequenced was peripheral blood, taken on day 0 of AZD1222 vaccination. The CDR3 spells CASSFGLAGSYNEQFF. The CDR3 DNA is TGTGCCAGCAGCTTTGGACTAGCGGGCAGCTACAATGAGCAGTTCTTC.